Each of the 19 T cell receptor beta chains below was sequenced from the same sample in a study of T cell responses to AZD1222 COVID-19 vaccine (dated by TCRdb to the early 2020s). This sample's time point label indicates: baseline before first vaccination. Receptor amplification or capture employed the immunoSEQ multiplex PCR assay. Held by TCRdb, this immuneACCESS table contains in-frame sequences only and omits some clones. Under half of the omission traces to an unresolved V gene where checked; the cause of the rest is unknown. Counted in this sample were roughly 120,000 clones; roughly 90% of them appeared once. The ten largest account for more than 4% of the sample. Sequencing used peripheral blood, obtained on day 0 of AZD1222 vaccination. The source is an adult in good health.

CDR3 region: CASSLDGRAVEQYF. CDR3 in DNA: TGTGCCAGCAGCTTAGACGGGAGGGCCGTCGAGCAGTACTTC. This chain connects TRBV11-2 to TRBJ2-7; TRBD2 matches 8 bases. This CDR3 is built from 14 residues. Germline-derived CDR1 and CDR2 are SGHAT and FQNNGV. V shed 0 bases and J 6 bases; nucleotides not matched to a gene: 4. The whole variable domain, filled in from reference TRBV11-2 and TRBJ2-7, reads EAGVAQSPRYKIIEKRQSVAFWCNPISGHATLYWYQQILGQGPKLLIQFQNNGVVDDSQLPKDRFSAERLKGVDSTLKIQPAKLEDSAVYLCASSLDGRAVEQYFGPGTRLTVT.

The chain couples TRBV5-6 to TRBJ2-1; TRBD2 aligns across 8 bases. CDR3 size: 16 residues. Looked up from germline, CDR1 is SGHDT and CDR2 is YYEEEE. The V gene end was trimmed by 1 base and the J gene end by 2 bases; junction bases not matched to a gene: 5. The CDR3 region has the DNA TGTGCCAGCAGCTTGAGAAGCGGGGGTACCTACAATGAGCAGTTCTTC. Protein sequence: CASSLRSGGTYNEQFF.

The rearrangement links TRBV2 to TRBJ1-5; tentative D call: TRBD1 (5 bases). CDR1 and CDR2 (germline): SNHLY, FYNNEI. With 6 bases removed from V and 1 base from J, the gap between germline ends came to 16 bases. The CDR3 length is 16 residues. The CDR3: CASSERGRESNQPQHF. CDR3 bases: TGTGCCAGCAGCGAACGGGGGAGGGAAAGCAATCAGCCCCAGCATTTT.

This sequence joins TRBV6-6 and TRBJ1-2; D perhaps matches TRBD1 (5 bases). The CDR3 totals 11 residues. Germline CDR1 reads MNHNY; CDR2 reads SVGAGI (reference sequence). Deletions cut 5 bases from V and 8 bases from J, with 9 bases between. The CDR3 DNA is TGTGCCAGCAGTGCCGGGGCCGGCTACACCTTC. It yields the protein CASSAGAGYTF.

V is TRBV29-1 and J is TRBJ2-7; no definite D call. This CDR3 region has 12 residues. Germline CDR1 is SQVTM and CDR2 is ANQGSEA. The V gene lost 4 bases and the J gene lost 0 bases, with 7 bases spanning the gap. In DNA, the CDR3 is TGCAGCGTTGGTAGAAGCTCCTACGAGCAGTACTTC. It yields the protein CSVGRSSYEQYF.

The chain employs TRBV5-6 and TRBJ1-6, with a possible D match to TRBD1 (6 bases). Germline V gene data show CDR1 as SGHDT and CDR2 as YYEEEE. Trimming took 3 bases from V and 7 from J, leaving 14 bases between them. The CDR3 spans 15 residues. In DNA, the CDR3 is TGTGCCAGCAGCTCGACGGGACAACCAAATTCACCCCTCCACTTT. Protein: CASSSTGQPNSPLHF.

This clone was detected only once. V usage is TRBV10-2 and J usage is TRBJ2-5, with 12 bases aligning to TRBD2. CDR3 size: 16 residues. V shed 6 bases, J shed 0 bases, and the junction held 5 bases outside the gene matches. In germline, CDR1 is WSHSY, CDR2 SAAADI. CDR3 region: CASRLAGGGYQETQYF. CDR3 DNA sequence: TGCGCCAGCAGACTAGCGGGGGGTGGGTACCAAGAGACCCAGTACTTC.

On this clone itself: At the DNA level, this CDR3 is encoded by other sequences in the same sample as well. V gene TRBV7-8 combines with J gene TRBJ1-5, with D perhaps TRBD1 (5 bases). Germline CDR1 is SGHVS and CDR2 is FQNEAQ. The CDR3 covers 13 residues. Trimming shortened V by 1 base and J by 5 bases, and 6 bases separated the two germline ends. CDR3 sequence reads: CASSLVGDQPQHF. CDR3 in DNA: TGTGCCAGCAGCTTAGTAGGGGATCAGCCCCAGCATTTT.

This chain connects TRBV5-4 to TRBJ2-2; TRBD1 or TRBD2 may be the D gene (6 bases each). V lost 0 bases and J 7 bases, leaving 13 bases between the germline ends. The CDR3 consists of 15 residues. The V gene's germline CDR1 is SGHNT and CDR2 YYREEE (reference sequence). The CDR3 DNA follows: TGTGCCAGCAGCTTGGGGGGCAGGGGAGGCGGGGAGCTGTTTTTT. Its protein product is CASSLGGRGGGELFF.

The chain joins TRBV14 to TRBJ2-3, with 7 positions matching TRBD2. CDR3 size: 16 residues. The V gene's germline CDR1 is SGHDN and CDR2 FVKESK. V was pared by 4 bases and J by 0 bases, with 7 bases of the junction left unmatched. The CDR3 is CASSLDGLDSTDTQYF. DNA of the CDR3: TGTGCCAGCAGCCTGGACGGACTAGACAGCACAGATACGCAGTATTTT. The variable domain in full, completed from reference TRBV14 and TRBJ2-3, reads EAGVTQFPSHSVIEKGQTVTLRCDPISGHDNLYWYRRVMGKEIKFLLHFVKESKQDESGMPNNRFLAERTGGTYSTLKVQPAELEDSGVYFCASSLDGLDSTDTQYFGPGTRLTVL.

This chain uses TRBV9 with TRBJ2-2; 10 nucleotides match TRBD2. CDR1 is SGDLS, CDR2 YYNGEE, per germline. CDR3 size: 15 residues. Germline trimming cut 1 base from V and 8 bases from J; bases unmatched to any gene: 5. The CDR3 DNA sequence: TGTGCCAGCAGCGTACTAGCGGGAGTTCCTGGGGAGCTGTTTTTT. It encodes CASSVLAGVPGELFF.

CDR3 sequence: CAWSGRGTGTEAFF. As DNA, the CDR3 is TGTGCCTGGAGTGGCAGGGGTACGGGCACTGAAGCTTTCTTT. The rearrangement joins TRBV30 to TRBJ1-1, with D tentatively TRBD1 (6 bases). The ends were cut back, 1 base at V and 4 bases at J, with 13 bases in the middle. In germline, CDR1 is GTSNPN, CDR2 SVGIG (reference sequence). The CDR3 has 14 residues.

The gene calls are TRBV5-6 and TRBJ2-4; D tentatively fits TRBD1 or TRBD2 (5 bases each). Germline V lookup: CDR1 SGHDT, CDR2 YYEEEE. The CDR3 covers 13 residues. V was trimmed by 0 bases and J by 6 bases, leaving 7 bases between them. The CDR3 spells CASSLGGANIQYF. DNA for the CDR3: TGTGCCAGCAGCTTGGGAGGGGCAAACATTCAGTACTTC.

The V gene is TRBV28, the J gene TRBJ2-5, with TRBD2 identical over 7 bases. V trimming: 6 bases; J trimming: 5 bases; junction bases outside the gene matches: 12. This CDR3 has 15 amino acids. Germline values: CDR1 MDHEN, CDR2 SYDVKM. CDR3 amino acids: CASSPRLAVPETQYF. CDR3 sequence (DNA): TGTGCCAGCAGCCCCAGACTAGCCGTTCCGGAGACCCAGTACTTC.

The chain links TRBV18 to TRBJ2-7, with 9 bases identical to TRBD1. Germline CDR1 is KGHSH and CDR2 is LQKENI. The CDR3 sequence is 13 residues long. Trimming took 5 bases from V and 6 from J; bases not matched to a gene: 5. In DNA form, the CDR3 reads TGTGCCAGCTCAGTTACAGGGGGCCGCGAGCAGTACTTC. Translating it yields CASSVTGGREQYF.

J is TRBJ1-1 and V is TRBV20-1; D is perhaps TRBD1 (6 bases). The CDR3 runs to 10 residues. Germline loops: CDR1 DFQATT, CDR2 SNEGSKA (reference sequence). The CDR3 DNA sequence: TGCAGCGCAGGGGAGACTGAAGCTTTCTTT. It encodes CSAGETEAFF.

This sequence joins TRBV3-1 (or the pseudogene TRBV3-2) and TRBJ2-1; D perhaps matches TRBD1 (7 bases). V was trimmed by 1 base and J by 13 bases, leaving 14 bases between them. Germline V lookup: CDR1 LGHDT, CDR2 YNNKEL (reference sequence). CDR3 length equals 13 residues. CDR3 residues: CASSQVQGGRQFF. The CDR3 DNA reads as TGTGCCAGCAGCCAAGTCCAGGGGGGTAGACAGTTCTTC.

J is TRBJ2-1 and V is TRBV5-1; tentatively, D is TRBD1 (6 bases). The CDR3 loop spans 13 amino acids. Germline V lookup: CDR1 SGHRS, CDR2 YFSETQ. The V end was cut by 5 bases, the J end by 5 bases, with 11 bases between. The CDR3 DNA follows: TGCGCCAGCAGGGCAGGGGCTAACAATGAGCAGTTCTTC. Amino acid sequence: CASRAGANNEQFF.

V usage is TRBV24-1 and J usage is TRBJ1-1, with D uncertain. Germline values: CDR1 KGHDR, CDR2 SFDVKD. V gave up 12 bases and J gave up 1 base, with 14 bases separating them. The CDR3 is 13 amino acids. Here the CDR3 reads CASRGAENTEAFF. The CDR3 nucleotides are TGTGCCTCGAGAGGTGCCGAGAACACTGAAGCTTTCTTT.